This TCR beta chain comes out of a study of a mutant IDH1 vaccine in newly diagnosed glioma (dated by TCRdb to about 2021). Background for the entire study: Of the roughly 33 treated patients, around 62% were male and roughly 40% were female, and a mean age of roughly 41 years was recorded. Before enrollment, most patients had been given radiochemotherapy with temozolomide as standard therapy, while the rest had received either radiotherapy alone or temozolomide alone. Peripheral blood was collected at six visits: V03 (baseline), V05, V07, V10, V12 and V13. For exploratory analyses, longitudinal TCRB deep sequencing was carried out in about 26 treated patients wherever samples were available. Findings and caveats that apply to the study as a whole: Immune responses induced by the vaccine were seen in about 93% of patients across multiple MHC alleles. Changes in the top peripheral T cell clonotypes picked up by TCRB sequencing did not appear to be linked to pseudoprogression. The authors noted that analyses of patient blood samples could not be reproduced because of sample limitations. Availability determined which PBMC samples were chosen for TCRB deep sequencing.

The time point label for this specimen denotes: baseline, week 1 (first vaccination visit). What this sample's treatment or condition label stands for: pre-vaccination baseline after standard-of-care therapy. Newly diagnosed WHO grade 3 or 4 IDH1-mutant astrocytomas showing loss of nuclear ATRX were present in the donors. The samples were drawn from NOA16, a multicentre, single-arm, open-label phase I trial in Germany that tested a mutant IDH1 peptide vaccine in humans for the first time. Blood drawn at visit V03 was used as the baseline sample for immunogenicity testing. Genomic DNA for TCRB sequencing was extracted from EDTA blood using the DNeasy Blood and Tissue Kit. Notes on this clone: The antigen it recognizes is unknown. The record has no base qualities; no much larger clone is one base away.

According to the germline V gene, CDR1 reads MNHEY and CDR2 reads SVGAGI. For this chain, trimming is 4 bases at the V end and 4 bases at the J end, and the number of junction bases without a gene match is 8. The CDR3 has 15 amino acids, counting the end cysteine and phenylalanine. Just the 45-base CDR3 DNA is kept, in frame starting at base 1. The protocol used for the library was the immunoSEQ multiplex PCR assay. Rearranged TCR beta chain sequences were amplified using the hsTCRB Kit according to the manufacturer's protocol. An Illumina MiSeq was used to sequence the TCRB libraries. The authors' pipeline ran thus. Demultiplexing, trimming and gene mapping were performed with the kit vendor's proprietary platform. Imported from immuneACCESS, the table was reduced by TCRdb to in-frame sequences with V and J called. These copies leave out some clones; in studies compared against another copy, an unresolved V gene accounts for under half, and the cause of the remainder is not known. The DNA was the basis for D and trimming; V, J and clone size are from that table. Within this sample are around 63,000 clones, with 91% of them counted one time only. The ten top clones hold roughly 2.7% of the sample.

The receptor was isolated from a man in his forties or fifties with glioma. Sequencing was performed on PBMCs, taken from a glioma patient treated with radiotherapy, temozolomide or both. The chain was built from TRBV6-5 and TRBJ1-2; 8 junctional bases match TRBD1. The CDR3 protein sequence reads: CASSWLQDRVYGYTF. The DNA reads as follows: TGTGCCAGCAGTTGGCTCCAGGACAGGGTCTATGGCTACACCTTC.